This TCR beta chain was recorded in a study of T cell responses to AZD1222 COVID-19 vaccine. Repertoires were generated with immunoSEQ multiplex PCR, while TCRdb's copy carries only in-frame clones and drops some. This sample has some 280,000 clones; 90% to 95% occur once, and the top ten carry around 0.5%. The CDR3 spans 12 residues. Germline loops: CDR1 GTSNPN, CDR2 SVGIG (reference sequence). The V and J ends lost 0 bases and 4 bases respectively, with 6 bases between them. Study results and caveats: Females made up more of the donors, who were largely white British, and clonal diversity may have come out too low. Reports say nearly half of spike-specific TCRs go after unmutated variant regions.

With respect to this clone: Its specificity is unknown.

This specimen was peripheral blood, taken 28 days after the second AZD1222 dose. This TCR was recovered from an adult who received the AZD1222 COVID-19 vaccine. The chain employs TRBV30 and TRBJ1-2; no clear D. CDR3 in amino acids: CAWSVLPYGYTF. DNA for the CDR3: TGTGCCTGGAGTGTTTTACCCTATGGCTACACCTTC.